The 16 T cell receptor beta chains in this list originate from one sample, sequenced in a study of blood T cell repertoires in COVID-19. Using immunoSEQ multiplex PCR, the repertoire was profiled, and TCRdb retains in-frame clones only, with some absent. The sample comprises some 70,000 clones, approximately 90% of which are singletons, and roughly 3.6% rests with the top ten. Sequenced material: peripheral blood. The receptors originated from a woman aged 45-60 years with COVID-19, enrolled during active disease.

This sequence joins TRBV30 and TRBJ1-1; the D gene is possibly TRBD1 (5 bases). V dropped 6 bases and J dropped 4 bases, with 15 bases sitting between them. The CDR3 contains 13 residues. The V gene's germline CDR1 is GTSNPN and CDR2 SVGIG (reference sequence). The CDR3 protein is CACSQGRATEAFF. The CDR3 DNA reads TGTGCCTGTTCCCAGGGAAGGGCCACTGAAGCTTTCTTT.

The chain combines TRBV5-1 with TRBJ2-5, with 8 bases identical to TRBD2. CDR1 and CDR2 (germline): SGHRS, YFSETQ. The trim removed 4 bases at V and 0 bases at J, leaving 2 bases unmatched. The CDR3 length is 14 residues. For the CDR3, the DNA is TGCGCCAGCAGCCCGGGGGGGTACCAAGAGACCCAGTACTTC. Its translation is CASSPGGYQETQYF.

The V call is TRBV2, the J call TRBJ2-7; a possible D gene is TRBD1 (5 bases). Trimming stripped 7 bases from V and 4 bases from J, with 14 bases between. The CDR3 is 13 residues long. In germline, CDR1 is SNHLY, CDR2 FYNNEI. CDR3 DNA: TGTGCCAGCAAGACACGAACAGGTTACGAGCAGTACTTC. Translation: CASKTRTGYEQYF.

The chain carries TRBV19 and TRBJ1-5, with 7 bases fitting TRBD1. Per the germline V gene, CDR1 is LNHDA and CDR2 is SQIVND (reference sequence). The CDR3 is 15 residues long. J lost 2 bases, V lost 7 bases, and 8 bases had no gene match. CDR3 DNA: TGTGCCAGTACCCCACAGGGGAACGGCAATCAGCCCCAGCATTTT. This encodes CASTPQGNGNQPQHF.

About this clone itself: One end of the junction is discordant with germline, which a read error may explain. The CDR3 is CASSLGTGEYEQYF. CDR3 coding DNA: TGTGCCAGCAGTTTAGGGACAGGGGAATACGAGCAGTACTTC. V and J are TRBV7-6 and TRBJ2-7, with TRBD1 matching 10 bases. CDR1 SGHVS and CDR2 FNYEAQ come from the germline V gene. The CDR3 is 14 residues long.

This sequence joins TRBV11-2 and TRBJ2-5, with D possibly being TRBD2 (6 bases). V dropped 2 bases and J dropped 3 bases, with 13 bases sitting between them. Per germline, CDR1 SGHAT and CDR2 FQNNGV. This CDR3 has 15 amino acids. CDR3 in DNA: TGTGCCAGCAGCTTAAGGGGCGCGGGAAAAGAGACCCAGTACTTC. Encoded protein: CASSLRGAGKETQYF.

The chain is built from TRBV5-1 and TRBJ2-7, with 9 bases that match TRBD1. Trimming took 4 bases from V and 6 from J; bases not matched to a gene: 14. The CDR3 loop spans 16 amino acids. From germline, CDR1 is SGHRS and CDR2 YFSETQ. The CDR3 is CASSPGDREERGEQYF. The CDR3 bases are TGCGCCAGCAGCCCCGGGGACAGGGAGGAAAGGGGCGAGCAGTACTTC.

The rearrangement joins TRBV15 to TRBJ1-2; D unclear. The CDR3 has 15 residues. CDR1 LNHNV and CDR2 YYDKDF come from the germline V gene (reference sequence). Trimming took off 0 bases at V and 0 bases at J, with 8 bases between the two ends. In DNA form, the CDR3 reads TGTGCCACCAGCAGAGATTATTCAGCTAACTATGGCTACACCTTC. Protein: CATSRDYSANYGYTF.

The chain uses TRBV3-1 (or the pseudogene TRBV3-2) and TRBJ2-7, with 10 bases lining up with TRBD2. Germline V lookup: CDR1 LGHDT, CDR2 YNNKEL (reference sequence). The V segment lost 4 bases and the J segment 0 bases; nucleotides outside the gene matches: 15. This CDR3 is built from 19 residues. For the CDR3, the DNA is TGTGCCAGCAGCCCAACGACGGGACTAGCGACCAGCCTCTCCTACGAGCAGTACTTC. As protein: CASSPTTGLATSLSYEQYF.

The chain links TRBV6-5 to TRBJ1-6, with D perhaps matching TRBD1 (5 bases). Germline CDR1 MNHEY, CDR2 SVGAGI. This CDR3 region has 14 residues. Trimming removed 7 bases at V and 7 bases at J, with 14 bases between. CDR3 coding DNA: TGTGCCAGCACCGGGGGGGAATGGAATTCACCCCTCCACTTT. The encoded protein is CASTGGEWNSPLHF.

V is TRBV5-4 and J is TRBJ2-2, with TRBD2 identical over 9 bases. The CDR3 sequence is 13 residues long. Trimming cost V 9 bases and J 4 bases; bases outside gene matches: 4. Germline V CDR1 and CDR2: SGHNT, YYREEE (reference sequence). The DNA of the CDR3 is TGTGCCACGGGACTAGCCCGCACCGGGGAGCTGTTTTTT. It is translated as CATGLARTGELFF.

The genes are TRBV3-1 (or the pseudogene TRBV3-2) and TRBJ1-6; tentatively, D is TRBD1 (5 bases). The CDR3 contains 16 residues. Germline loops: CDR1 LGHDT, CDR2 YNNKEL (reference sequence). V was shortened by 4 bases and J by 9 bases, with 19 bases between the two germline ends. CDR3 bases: TGTGCCAGCAGCCCCCCCGCGCAGAGGGGAGGTTCACCCCTCCACTTT. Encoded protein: CASSPPAQRGGSPLHF.

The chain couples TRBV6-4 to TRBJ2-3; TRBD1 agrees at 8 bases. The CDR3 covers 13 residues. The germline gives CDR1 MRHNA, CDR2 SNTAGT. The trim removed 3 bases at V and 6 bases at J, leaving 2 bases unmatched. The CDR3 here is CASSDHRGDTQYF. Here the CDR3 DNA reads TGTGCCAGCAGTGATCACAGGGGGGATACGCAGTATTTT.

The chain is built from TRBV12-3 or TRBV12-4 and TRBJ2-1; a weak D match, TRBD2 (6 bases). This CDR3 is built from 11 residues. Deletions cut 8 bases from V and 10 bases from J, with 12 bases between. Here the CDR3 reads CASLRRGEQFF. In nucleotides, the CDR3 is TGTGCCAGCTTACGTCGGGGGGAGCAGTTCTTC.

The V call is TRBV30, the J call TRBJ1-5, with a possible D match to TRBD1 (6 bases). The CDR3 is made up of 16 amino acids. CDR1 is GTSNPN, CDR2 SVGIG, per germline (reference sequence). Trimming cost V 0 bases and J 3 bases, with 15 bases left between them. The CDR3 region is CAWSVRGRGDNQPQHF. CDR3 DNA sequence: TGTGCCTGGAGTGTACGGGGCAGGGGAGACAATCAGCCCCAGCATTTT.

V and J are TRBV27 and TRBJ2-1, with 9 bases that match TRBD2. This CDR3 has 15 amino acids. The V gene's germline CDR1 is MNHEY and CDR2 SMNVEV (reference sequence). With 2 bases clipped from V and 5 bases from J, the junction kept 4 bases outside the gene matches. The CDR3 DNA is TGTGCCAGCAGTTTAAGGCGGGAGGGCCACAATGAGCAGTTCTTC. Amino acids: CASSLRREGHNEQFF.